Sequencing of this T cell receptor beta chain was carried out in a study of cytomegalovirus exposure and HLA in healthy donors. Overall study: Earlier sequencing of approximately 200 million T cells yielded 95 million to 120 million unique TCR beta sequences.

Amplification used 60 Vbeta primers and 13 Jbeta primers. Assay used: immunoSEQ multiplex PCR; TCRdb lists only in-frame clones, some missing. Found here are some 140,000 clones, about four fifths of them singletons; the top ten hold about 1%. The trim removed 0 bases at V and 3 bases at J, leaving 5 bases unmatched. CDR1 and CDR2 from the germline V gene are SGHRS and YFSETQ. The CDR3 has 15 amino acids. Study-level results: It was taken for granted in presence/absence analyses that sequencing depth across donors was roughly uniform.

Turning to this clone: The antigen is not known.

The J gene is TRBJ1-1, the V gene TRBV5-1; 7 nucleotides agree with TRBD1. The source is a male donor in good health and CMV-seronegative. Specimen: PBMCs. The CDR3 bases are TGCGCCAGCAGCTTGGTTAGCCAGGGGGACACTGAAGCTTTCTTT. This sequence encodes CASSLVSQGDTEAFF.